Listed below are T cell receptor beta chains from one sample, sequenced in a study of control samples from healthy donors and cancer patients. Here immunoSEQ multiplex PCR was the method, and the copy in TCRdb shows in-frame clones only, minus some. In the table there are 190,000 or so clones, roughly 91% of which are singletons. The sequenced sample was blood. These receptors all stem from a young man in good health. CDR3s include the opening cysteine and the closing phenylalanine or tryptophan. A D gene is named only where the DNA matches it firmly. Only part of the rows carry a size: once, few, many, or a class if the clone is expanded.

V: TRBV15
D: .
size: .
J: TRBJ2-2
CDR3: CATSIPAQGPGELFF

V: TRBV28
D: TRBD1
size: .
J: TRBJ1-1
CDR3: CASSRMTGVENTEAFF

V: TRBV30
D: .
size: .
J: TRBJ2-2
CDR3: CAWGSRGAAPGELFF

V: TRBV5-4
D: .
size: .
J: TRBJ2-4
CDR3: CASSSVDIQYF

V: TRBV6-5
D: TRBD2
size: few
J: TRBJ2-7
CDR3: CASNRFSGGREQYF

V: TRBV30
D: .
size: .
J: TRBJ2-1
CDR3: CAWSEGFHYNEQFF

V: TRBV5-6
D: .
size: .
J: TRBJ1-3
CDR3: CASSYGRGSGNTIYF

V: TRBV6-5
D: .
size: .
J: TRBJ2-1
CDR3: CALRAVSSYNEQFF

V: TRBV7-2
D: .
size: .
J: TRBJ1-5
CDR3: CASSFVGGMSNQPQHF

V: TRBV29-1
D: .
size: .
J: TRBJ2-1
CDR3: CSGRGRLFNNEQFF

V: TRBV9
D: .
size: .
J: TRBJ1-5
CDR3: CASSVSDTAGNQPQHF

V: TRBV7-8
D: TRBD1
size: .
J: TRBJ1-4
CDR3: CASLADGTAREKLFF

V: TRBV6-5
D: TRBD1
size: .
J: TRBJ1-2
CDR3: CASSRTGEFYGYTF

V: TRBV5-5
D: .
size: .
J: TRBJ2-2
CDR3: CASSLFGSQSGELFF

V: TRBV19
D: .
size: .
J: TRBJ2-3
CDR3: CASSIGAGGTQYF

V: TRBV5-1
D: .
size: .
J: TRBJ1-2
CDR3: CASSSAGGSDYGYTF

V: TRBV6-5
D: TRBD1
size: .
J: TRBJ2-1
CDR3: CASSYFDRGGYNEQFF

V: TRBV7-2
D: .
size: .
J: TRBJ2-6
CDR3: CASGSSTGANVLTF

V: TRBV11-3
D: TRBD2
size: .
J: TRBJ2-7
CDR3: CASSLGRGGGEQYF

V: TRBV3-1/TRBV3-2
D: TRBD1
size: .
J: TRBJ1-4
CDR3: CASSPQGGENEKLFF

V: TRBV6-1
D: .
size: .
J: TRBJ2-6
CDR3: CASSGGHYSGANVLTF

V: TRBV7-3
D: .
size: .
J: TRBJ2-1
CDR3: CASSLGGASYNEQFF

V: TRBV14
D: .
size: .
J: TRBJ2-7
CDR3: CASSQGRTVTYEQYF

V: TRBV3-1/TRBV3-2
D: TRBD1
size: .
J: TRBJ1-1
CDR3: CASSPKRTGVYTEAFF

V: TRBV9
D: .
size: once
J: TRBJ1-5
CDR3: CASSVAPGSNQPQHF

V: TRBV28
D: TRBD1
size: .
J: TRBJ1-2
CDR3: CASRYQGGLGYTF

V: TRBV7-9
D: .
size: .
J: TRBJ1-2
CDR3: CASSLVRGSPSGYTF

V: TRBV6-5
D: .
size: .
J: TRBJ2-5
CDR3: CASSSVVRSAQYF

V: TRBV5-6
D: TRBD1
size: .
J: TRBJ2-1
CDR3: CASSSRTGSSYNEQFF

V: TRBV9
D: .
size: .
J: TRBJ1-2
CDR3: CASSVDGEYGYTF

V: TRBV20-1
D: .
size: .
J: TRBJ1-4
CDR3: CSARDLEKLFF

V: TRBV24-1
D: .
size: .
J: TRBJ2-3
CDR3: CATSGGVGADTQYF

V: TRBV19
D: .
size: .
J: TRBJ1-5
CDR3: CASSPSGFSNQPQHF

V: TRBV4-1
D: TRBD1
size: once
J: TRBJ2-7
CDR3: CASSQTFLGGELDEQYF

V: TRBV5-4
D: .
size: .
J: TRBJ2-7
CDR3: CASSLIGTNEQYF

V: TRBV14
D: TRBD2
size: once
J: TRBJ2-3
CDR3: CASSQESGKSTDTQYF

V: TRBV25-1
D: .
size: .
J: TRBJ2-3
CDR3: CASSSTPRALGDTQYF

V: TRBV2
D: .
size: .
J: TRBJ2-5
CDR3: CASTAETEETQYF

V: TRBV3-1/TRBV3-2
D: .
size: once
J: TRBJ1-1
CDR3: CASSLSRNTEAFF

V: TRBV7-8
D: .
size: .
J: TRBJ2-6
CDR3: CASSFYRQLSSGANVLTF